This T cell receptor (beta chain) was recovered during a study of T cell repertoires in cytomegalovirus infection. Study-wide context: Matching HLA type and CMV infection were both indicated by public TCR beta signatures. Regarding the study as a whole: The ex vivo response showed dominance by HLA-C-restricted CMV-specific TCR beta clonotypes.

Worth noting for this clonotype: As yet, its antigen is unknown.

There are 15 residues in the CDR3. V lost 6 bases to trimming and J lost 4 bases; unmatched junction nucleotides: 9. Germline-derived CDR1 and CDR2 are LNHDA and SQIVND (reference sequence). MiXCR, run by TCRdb on the reads, gives a single entry per CDR3 protein. The sample has 680,000 or so distinct CDR3 sequences; 35% are singletons. The chain combines TRBV19 with TRBJ2-7; the match to TRBD1 covers 10 bases. The receptor was derived from a human donor in good health (CMV status not recorded). Some clones in this sample may be carry-over from other donors' samples. Sequencing used PBMCs. The CDR3 reads CASRSHRDRGYEQYF. Here the CDR3 DNA reads TGTGCCAGTAGATCACACCGGGACAGGGGATACGAGCAGTACTTC.